This entry is about one T cell receptor (beta chain). Its antigen remains unidentified. Clones were sequenced by immunoSEQ multiplex PCR, and TCRdb holds only the in-frame ones, with some missing. The sample carries approximately 30,000 clones, 85% to 95% recorded once. The CDR3 contains 14 residues. Trimming stripped 4 bases from V and 4 bases from J, with 14 bases between. Germline loops: CDR1 SGDLS, CDR2 YYNGEE. This specimen comes from a study of T cells in localized non-small cell lung cancer. Findings and limits, study-wide: Longer overall survival associated with higher blood T cell density; shorter survival with higher adjacent-lung clonality. The greatest T cell clonality was found in uninvolved adjacent lung (higher than in tumor). Adjacent lung tissue had a median about 57 of the top 100 clones found in the tumor. Only one tumor region went through sequencing, so heterogeneity may still be there.

This chain links TRBV9 with TRBJ1-1; D is possibly TRBD1 (5 bases). The sample consisted of peripheral blood, taken before any cancer treatment. This TCR derives from a female donor older than 55 with stage I lung adenocarcinoma. Here the CDR3 DNA reads TGTGCCAGCAGCCCGCCGGTAGGGGCCACTGAAGCTTTCTTT. It translates to CASSPPVGATEAFF.